Following are 14 T cell receptor beta chains from one sample sequenced in a study of blood T cell repertoires in COVID-19. Using immunoSEQ multiplex PCR, the repertoire was profiled, and TCRdb retains in-frame clones only, with some absent. Of around 460,000 clones detected, around 90% appear once; the ten largest clones hold 0.7% to 1%. The sample taken for sequencing was peripheral blood. These receptors all stem from a man younger than 35 with COVID-19, enrolled during active disease.

The chain links TRBV11-2 to TRBJ1-4; 8 nucleotides align to TRBD1. The germline V gene encodes CDR1 SGHAT and CDR2 FQNNGV. V was pared by 5 bases and J by 7 bases, with 12 bases of the junction left unmatched. This CDR3 spans 16 amino acids. DNA for the CDR3: TGTGCCAGCAGCAACCGCGGCAGGGGGCGAGGTGAAAAACTGTTTTTT. Translating it yields CASSNRGRGRGEKLFF.

On this clone: The junction differs from germline at one of its ends, possibly a read error. This chain links TRBV6-5 with TRBJ2-1, with D possibly matching TRBD1 (6 bases). The CDR3 totals 14 residues. The germline V gene encodes CDR1 MNHEY and CDR2 SVGAGI. CDR3 region: CASSRTEAYSEQFF. CDR3 in DNA: TGTGCCAGCAGTCGGACAGAAGCTTACAGTGAGCAGTTCTTC.

This chain joins TRBV9 and TRBJ2-3; 14 nucleotides line up with TRBD2. CDR3 size: 17 residues. Germline CDR1 is SGDLS and CDR2 is YYNGEE. J gave up 2 bases and V 5 bases, and 7 bases lay outside the gene matches. CDR3 loop: CASSLGTSGGPTDTQYF. The CDR3 DNA reads as TGTGCCAGCAGTTTAGGGACTAGCGGGGGACCCACAGATACGCAGTATTTT.

This chain links TRBV25-1 with TRBJ2-1, with TRBD2 as a possible D gene (5 bases). The germline V gene encodes CDR1 MGHDK and CDR2 SYGVNS. Deletions cut 6 bases from V and 8 bases from J, with 14 bases between. This CDR3 region has 13 residues. The CDR3 nucleotides are TGTGCCAGCAGCCGAGGGTCAATCGATGAGCAGTTCTTC. Translating it yields CASSRGSIDEQFF.

The chain combines TRBV19 with TRBJ1-2, with 7 bases lining up with TRBD1. J was trimmed by 8 bases and V by 4 bases; bases with no gene match: 7. The germline CDR1 and CDR2 sequences are LNHDA and SQIVND (reference sequence). The CDR3 is 13 residues long. The CDR3 reads CASSTRGQAGYTF. For the CDR3, the DNA is TGTGCCAGTAGTACCCGAGGACAGGCGGGCTACACCTTC.

This clone has only one observation. The rearrangement joins TRBV3-1 (or the pseudogene TRBV3-2) to TRBJ2-1; weak D call: TRBD2 (5 bases). CDR1 LGHDT and CDR2 YNNKEL come from the germline V gene (reference sequence). Trimming removed 1 base at V and 8 bases at J, with 12 bases between. CDR3 length: 14 residues. Written as DNA, the CDR3 is TGTGCCAGCAGCCAAGTAACTAGTCCCTATGAGCAGTTCTTC. Translating it yields CASSQVTSPYEQFF.

CDR3 sequence: CASRRTASGNTIYF. The CDR3 DNA reads as TGTGCCAGCAGGCGGACAGCCTCTGGAAACACCATATATTTT. The chain employs TRBV7-8 and TRBJ1-3; the D gene is possibly TRBD1 (6 bases). With 6 bases removed from V and 0 bases from J, the gap between germline ends came to 9 bases. Per germline, CDR1 SGHVS and CDR2 FQNEAQ. The CDR3 contains 14 residues.

Here the CDR3 DNA reads TGTGCCAGCAGCTTAGATGCGGCCCCGAGGCGAGAGCAGTTCTTC. It specifies CASSLDAAPRREQFF. The rearrangement links TRBV7-2 to TRBJ2-1; D remains ambiguous. Germline V gene lookup returns CDR1 SGHTA and CDR2 FQGNSA. The V end lost 1 base, the J end lost 10 bases, and 17 bases lay between the germline ends. This CDR3 spans 15 amino acids.

V is TRBV2 and J is TRBJ2-2, with 10 bases aligning to TRBD1. Germline V gives CDR1 SNHLY, CDR2 FYNNEI. This CDR3 is 16 amino acids long. The V segment lost 8 bases and the J segment 7 bases; nucleotides outside the gene matches: 13. CDR3 sequence reads: CASGKVGQGFNGELFF. The CDR3 DNA follows: TGTGCCAGCGGGAAGGTGGGACAGGGGTTTAACGGGGAGCTGTTTTTT.

The chain carries TRBV29-1 and TRBJ2-1, with 7 bases lining up with TRBD2. With 6 bases clipped from V and 4 bases from J, the junction kept 12 bases outside the gene matches. The CDR3 contains 15 residues. The V gene's germline CDR1 is SQVTM and CDR2 ANQGSEA. The CDR3 loop is CSVHSAGPLYNEQFF. In nucleotides, the CDR3 is TGCAGCGTGCATTCAGCGGGGCCTTTGTACAATGAGCAGTTCTTC.

Comment on this clone: The DNA is omitted, as the CDR3 cannot be located on it reliably, and the CDR3 follows TCRdb's listing. This sequence joins TRBV14 and TRBJ2-6; no DNA check was done on the table's D call, TRBD1. Germline-derived CDR1 and CDR2 are SGHDN and FVKESK. 19 amino acids form the CDR3, both terminal residues included. This CDR3 reads CASSQVRARAFGGANVLTF.

In DNA, the CDR3 is TGTGCCAGCAGCCCTGACCGGGGGGGGTGGAATGAATACATGAACACTGAAGCTTTCTTT. Its protein is CASSPDRGGWNEYMNTEAFF. V usage is TRBV9 and J usage is TRBJ1-1, with D possibly being TRBD1 (5 bases). CDR3 size: 20 residues. V gave up 4 bases and J gave up 0 bases, with 28 bases separating them. Germline CDR1 and CDR2: SGDLS and YYNGEE.

This sequence joins TRBV11-2 and TRBJ2-1; D unresolved. This CDR3 region has 12 residues. CDR1 is SGHAT, CDR2 FQNNGV, per germline. V was trimmed by 0 bases and J by 9 bases, leaving 6 bases between them. This chain's CDR3 is CASSLDWLEQFF. The CDR3 coding sequence is TGTGCCAGCAGCTTAGATTGGCTTGAGCAGTTCTTC. The variable domain in full, completed from reference TRBV11-2 and TRBJ2-1, reads EAGVAQSPRYKIIEKRQSVAFWCNPISGHATLYWYQQILGQGPKLLIQFQNNGVVDDSQLPKDRFSAERLKGVDSTLKIQPAKLEDSAVYLCASSLDWLEQFFGPGTRLTVL.

The chain couples TRBV24-1 to TRBJ1-2, with 7 bases that match TRBD1. Germline V gene lookup returns CDR1 KGHDR and CDR2 SFDVKD. CDR3 length: 14 amino acids. V dropped 3 bases and J dropped 4; count of bases not matched to a gene: 4. CDR3 region: CATSDGTASYGYTF. The CDR3 DNA reads as TGTGCCACCAGTGATGGGACAGCCAGCTATGGCTACACCTTC.